Below, one T cell receptor beta chain is given with its context. The data stem from a study of OX40 agonist ivuxolimab in advanced cancers. Only in-frame clones appear in the TCRdb table, and some are missing; sequencing was by immunoSEQ multiplex PCR. The sample has roughly 90,000 clones, roughly 85% seen once. Material: CD4+ or CD8+ T cells sorted from blood, obtained in a trial of the OX40 agonist ivuxolimab. The TCR comes from an adult with an advanced solid tumor such as melanoma, head and neck, liver or kidney cancer.

The CDR3 loop is CASSSAFGTGSYGYTF. In DNA, the CDR3 is TGTGCCAGCAGCTCCGCTTTTGGGACAGGGTCCTATGGCTACACCTTC. This chain uses TRBV11-2 with TRBJ1-2; TRBD1 aligns across 9 bases. Germline assignment: CDR1 SGHAT and CDR2 FQNNGV. Losses at the gene ends were 4 bases for V and 4 bases for J; bases not matched to a gene: 10. The CDR3 sequence is 16 residues long.